This TCR beta chain was recovered during a study of a mutant IDH1 vaccine in newly diagnosed glioma. Germline V lookup: CDR1 LGHNA, CDR2 YSLEER. Trimming took 0 bases from V and 1 from J, leaving 8 bases between them. CDR3 length: 15 amino acids. Assay used: immunoSEQ multiplex PCR; TCRdb lists only in-frame clones, some missing. The table records tens of thousands of clones, about 81% of them present only once. Turning to this clone: Its antigen is not identified.

Regarding time point: week 47, end of study. The vaccine gave 300 ug of a 20-mer mutant IDH1 peptide subcutaneously per dose. Those who donated had recent WHO grade 3 or 4 IDH1-mutant, ATRX-lost astrocytomas. The receptor's source is a man aged 40-50 years with glioma. The specimen comprised PBMCs, sampled from a glioma patient whose treatment included an IDH1 peptide vaccine. The J gene is TRBJ2-3, the V gene TRBV4-3, with no clear D. The CDR3 DNA reads as TGCGCCAGCAGCCAAGAGGGAACCGGCACAGATACGCAGTATTTT. This codes for CASSQEGTGTDTQYF.